The next 30 T cell receptor beta chains were all read from a single sample in a study of cytomegalovirus exposure and HLA in healthy donors. Use of 60 Vbeta and 13 Jbeta primers characterized the PCR. The table came from immunoSEQ multiplex PCR; TCRdb's copy has only in-frame clones and leaves some out. This sample has approximately 150,000 clones, with around 78% found just once. The sequenced sample was PBMCs. All receptors come from a woman between 40 and 50 years old in good health and CMV-seronegative.

In regard to this clone: Different DNA sequences within this sample yield the same CDR3. This chain joins TRBV5-1 and TRBJ2-5; possible D gene TRBD2, 5 bases. The V gene's germline CDR1 is SGHRS and CDR2 YFSETQ. This CDR3 is built from 13 residues. Trimming cost V 2 bases and J 2 bases, with 7 bases left between them. CDR3 protein: CASSFTGQETQYF. The DNA of the CDR3 is TGCGCCAGCAGCTTTACGGGACAAGAGACCCAGTACTTC.

Here the CDR3 reads CASSRTGDTEAFF. CDR3 bases: TGTGCCAGCAGTCGGACAGGGGACACTGAAGCTTTCTTT. The chain couples TRBV6-1 to TRBJ1-1; 9 bases map to TRBD1. The CDR3 has 13 amino acids. V shed 5 bases, J shed 3 bases, and the junction held 1 base outside the gene matches. Germline CDR1 and CDR2: MNHNS and SASEGT.

The J gene is TRBJ1-1, the V gene TRBV4-2, with D possibly TRBD1 on 5 matching bases. Germline V gives CDR1 LGHNA, CDR2 YNFKEQ. V was trimmed by 0 bases and J by 0 bases, leaving 8 bases between them. This CDR3 has 15 residues. In DNA, the CDR3 is TGTGCCAGCAGCCAAGAGGGGGACTTGAACACTGAAGCTTTCTTT. Protein: CASSQEGDLNTEAFF.

The chain carries TRBV5-1 and TRBJ2-5; D possibly corresponds to TRBD1 (6 bases). Between the trimmed V and J ends, which lost 4 bases and 4 bases, there was a span of 14 bases. Per the germline V gene, CDR1 is SGHRS and CDR2 is YFSETQ. There are 14 residues in the CDR3. CDR3 amino acids: CASSPNSRGETQYF. CDR3 nucleotide sequence: TGCGCCAGCAGCCCCAATTCCAGGGGAGAGACCCAGTACTTC. The full variable domain, rest sourced from reference TRBV5-1 and TRBJ2-5, is KAGVTQTPRYLIKTRGQQVTLSCSPISGHRSVSWYQQTPGQGLQFLFEYFSETQRNKGNFPGRFSGRQFSNSRSEMNVSTLELGDSALYLCASSPNSRGETQYFGPGTRLLVL.

This rearrangement joins TRBV6-1 to TRBJ1-1; D remains ambiguous. V dropped 7 bases and J dropped 1 base, with 4 bases sitting between them. CDR3 length: 11 amino acids. CDR1 and CDR2 (germline): MNHNS, SASEGT. The CDR3: CASIRNTEAFF. The DNA of the CDR3 is TGTGCCAGCATTCGGAACACTGAAGCTTTCTTT.

This clone was detected a few times. This sequence joins TRBV6-5 and TRBJ2-7; D possibly corresponds to TRBD2 (5 bases). Per the germline V gene, CDR1 is MNHEY and CDR2 is SVGAGI. This CDR3 is 15 amino acids long. Trimming removed 5 bases at V and 1 base at J, with 15 bases between. The DNA for the CDR3 is TGTGCCAGCAGTCACCCGGGGAGCGGATCCTACGAGCAGTACTTC. Its translation is CASSHPGSGSYEQYF.

This clone was recorded once. This rearrangement joins TRBV6-1 to TRBJ2-7; a possible D gene is TRBD2 (6 bases). CDR1 and CDR2 (germline): MNHNS, SASEGT. Trimming took 4 bases from V and 0 from J, leaving 16 bases between them. The CDR3 has 16 residues. The CDR3 protein is CASSAGELRSSYEQYF. The DNA for the CDR3 is TGTGCCAGCAGTGCGGGGGAACTCCGCAGCTCCTACGAGCAGTACTTC.

J is TRBJ1-2 and V is TRBV6-5; no clear D. With 2 bases removed from V and 7 bases from J, the gap between germline ends came to 11 bases. The CDR3 is 13 amino acids. Germline V lookup: CDR1 MNHEY, CDR2 SVGAGI. Here the CDR3 DNA reads TGTGCCAGCAGTTACCTCCTTGAGGCTGGCTACACCTTC. Residues: CASSYLLEAGYTF.

J is TRBJ2-1 and V is TRBV11-3; a possible D gene is TRBD2 (5 bases). CDR1 and CDR2 from the germline V gene are SGHNT and YENEEA. Trimming took off 0 bases at V and 4 bases at J, with 13 bases between the two ends. This CDR3 has 16 residues. The CDR3 region has the DNA TGTGCCAGCAGCTTAGAGTTCCGGGGAAAGTACAATGAGCAGTTCTTC. It specifies CASSLEFRGKYNEQFF.

This clone occurred a few times. The J gene is TRBJ1-1, the V gene TRBV2, with D perhaps matching TRBD1 (5 bases). Germline CDR1 and CDR2: SNHLY and FYNNEI. CDR3 length: 14 amino acids. Trimming took 3 bases from V and 6 from J, leaving 14 bases between them. The CDR3 reads CASSDRGRRAEAFF. CDR3 nucleotide sequence: TGTGCCAGCAGTGACCGGGGGAGAAGGGCTGAAGCTTTCTTT.

This CDR3 reads CASSLKLTGWDEQFF. CDR3 nucleotide sequence: TGTGCCAGCAGCTTAAAATTGACAGGATGGGATGAGCAGTTCTTC. The J gene is TRBJ2-1, the V gene TRBV7-3, with D perhaps TRBD1 (6 bases). CDR1 is SGHTA and CDR2 is FQGTGA in the germline V gene. The CDR3 covers 15 residues. The V and J ends lost 1 base and 8 bases respectively, with 15 bases between them.

The CDR3 loop is CASSPSTGRGEQPQHF. CDR3 nucleotide sequence: TGTGCCAGCAGTCCCTCTACGGGCAGGGGCGAGCAGCCCCAGCATTTT. The J gene is TRBJ1-5, the V gene TRBV2; D is perhaps TRBD1 (6 bases). Germline V lookup: CDR1 SNHLY, CDR2 FYNNEI. With 5 bases removed from V and 7 bases from J, the gap between germline ends came to 21 bases. This CDR3 contains 16 residues.

The V and J genes are TRBV6-5 and TRBJ1-2; weak D call: TRBD1 (6 bases). The germline gives CDR1 MNHEY, CDR2 SVGAGI. Trimming cost V 10 bases and J 8 bases, with 23 bases left between them. The CDR3 is made up of 14 amino acids. CDR3 in amino acids: CATASGVRKEGYTF. CDR3 in DNA: TGTGCCACAGCCTCAGGGGTCAGGAAGGAGGGCTACACCTTC.

The CDR3 DNA follows: TGTGCCAGCTCAAAGGGGACAGGGGGCTCCGGGGAGCTGTTTTTT. It specifies CASSKGTGGSGELFF. The rearrangement uses TRBV6-6 and TRBJ2-2; 12 nucleotides agree with TRBD1. This CDR3 has 15 amino acids. Germline V CDR1 and CDR2: MNHNY, SVGAGI (reference sequence). Trimming removed 8 bases from V and 6 bases from J; junction bases left unmatched: 7.

The chain links TRBV9 to TRBJ1-4; 9 nucleotides line up with TRBD1. The CDR3 spans 14 residues. In germline, CDR1 is SGDLS, CDR2 YYNGEE. V was pared by 5 bases and J by 7 bases, with 6 bases of the junction left unmatched. CDR3 region: CASSVTGGSEKLFF. CDR3 sequence (DNA): TGTGCCAGCAGTGTTACAGGGGGCTCTGAAAAACTGTTTTTT.

The chain links TRBV19 to TRBJ1-5, with 8 bases matching TRBD1. V lost 5 bases, J lost 2 bases, and 5 bases stayed unmatched. The CDR3 contains 15 residues. Germline V gene sequence: CDR1 LNHDA, CDR2 SQIVND (reference sequence). CDR3 region: CASSSQGQGNQPQHF. DNA for the CDR3: TGTGCCAGTAGTTCCCAGGGACAGGGCAATCAGCCCCAGCATTTT. Full variable domain (missing parts from reference TRBV19 and TRBJ1-5): DGGITQSPKYLFRKEGQNVTLSCEQNLNHDAMYWYRQDPGQGLRLIYYSQIVNDFQKGDIAEGYSVSREKKESFPLTVTSAQKNPTAFYLCASSSQGQGNQPQHFGDGTRLSIL.

The rearrangement links TRBV5-1 to TRBJ2-1; TRBD2 agrees at 7 bases. Germline-derived CDR1 and CDR2 are SGHRS and YFSETQ. Losses at the gene ends were 0 bases for V and 5 bases for J; bases not matched to a gene: 5. This CDR3 has 15 residues. Here the CDR3 DNA reads TGCGCCAGCAGCTTGGAAGCGGGAAAAAACAATGAGCAGTTCTTC. It encodes CASSLEAGKNNEQFF.

A few counts support this clone. CDR3 protein: CATSRAGGRGSQPQHF. In DNA form, the CDR3 reads TGTGCCACCAGCAGAGCGGGAGGTCGGGGGAGTCAGCCCCAGCATTTT. The V gene is TRBV15, the J gene TRBJ1-5, with D possibly TRBD1 on 5 matching bases. Germline CDR1 reads LNHNV; CDR2 reads YYDKDF (reference sequence). The CDR3 length is 16 residues. V was clipped by 1 base and J by 6 bases, with 16 bases between them.

The chain uses TRBV30 and TRBJ2-5; weak D call: TRBD2 (5 bases). Germline V CDR1 and CDR2: GTSNPN, SVGIG (reference sequence). The CDR3 is 12 residues long. V dropped 2 bases and J dropped 1 base, with 5 bases sitting between them. The CDR3 loop is CAWSSGQETQYF. The CDR3 coding sequence is TGTGCCTGGAGTAGCGGCCAAGAGACCCAGTACTTC.

The rearrangement joins TRBV10-3 to TRBJ2-3; TRBD2 agrees at 12 bases. J lost 6 bases, V lost 2 bases, and 6 bases had no gene match. The CDR3 contains 16 residues. CDR1 is ENHRY and CDR2 is SYGVKD in the germline V gene. The CDR3 spells CAISEGTSGLADTQYF. For the CDR3, the DNA is TGTGCCATCAGTGAGGGGACTAGCGGGTTGGCCGATACGCAGTATTTT.

J is TRBJ2-1 and V is TRBV30; 7 positions agree with TRBD2. The CDR3 contains 13 residues. V shed 8 bases, J shed 9 bases, and the junction held 13 bases outside the gene matches. Germline V gene sequence: CDR1 GTSNPN, CDR2 SVGIG (reference sequence). CDR3 amino acids: CAASGRERGEQFF. CDR3 coding DNA: TGTGCCGCCTCAGGGAGAGAGCGGGGTGAGCAGTTCTTC.

The chain combines TRBV30 with TRBJ2-7, with 7 bases lining up with TRBD1. Germline V gene lookup returns CDR1 GTSNPN and CDR2 SVGIG (reference sequence). Trimming at V came to 2 bases and at J to 6 bases, leaving 7 bases not matched to a gene. The CDR3 spans 13 residues. The CDR3, as DNA: TGTGCCTGGAGTAAATACAGGGGTGGCGAGCAGTACTTC. It codes for CAWSKYRGGEQYF.

The rearrangement uses TRBV28 and TRBJ1-1; a possible D gene is TRBD1 (5 bases). V was clipped by 6 bases and J by 4 bases, with 18 bases between them. The CDR3 sequence is 15 residues long. Germline assignment: CDR1 MDHEN and CDR2 SYDVKM. This CDR3 is CASSAPRASRTEAFF. The CDR3 region has the DNA TGTGCCAGCAGCGCCCCCAGGGCCTCCCGCACTGAAGCTTTCTTT.

The chain joins TRBV18 to TRBJ1-3; D ambiguous. CDR3 size: 16 residues. CDR1 and CDR2 (germline): KGHSH, LQKENI. Deletions cut 4 bases from V and 0 bases from J, with 13 bases between. The CDR3 nucleotides read TGTGCCAGCTCACTCGGGGTAATCTCCTCTGGAAACACCATATATTTT. It yields the protein CASSLGVISSGNTIYF.

This clone was observed a single time. The chain employs TRBV29-1 and TRBJ2-1; 12 bases agree with TRBD2. Unmatched junction bases numbered 16, after V lost 7 bases and J lost 15 bases. The CDR3 runs 14 residues. CDR1 SQVTM and CDR2 ANQGSEA come from the germline V gene. CDR3 protein: CSADGLAGTTARFF. In DNA form, the CDR3 reads TGCAGCGCTGATGGACTAGCGGGAACCACAGCACGGTTCTTC.

V and J are TRBV6-1 and TRBJ2-5; 10 bases are a match to TRBD2. CDR3 length: 16 residues. Germline V gene lookup returns CDR1 MNHNS and CDR2 SASEGT. The J segment lost 1 base and the V segment lost 2 bases, leaving 4 bases of the junction unmatched. DNA of the CDR3: TGTGCCAGCAGTGAAACGCTAGCGGGAGTCCAAGAGACCCAGTACTTC. Protein product: CASSETLAGVQETQYF.

The gene calls are TRBV9 and TRBJ1-1; D remains ambiguous. This CDR3 has 13 residues. With 3 bases removed from V and 5 bases from J, the gap between germline ends came to 11 bases. In germline, CDR1 is SGDLS, CDR2 YYNGEE. The chain's CDR3 is CASSETSGTEAFF. Here the CDR3 DNA reads TGTGCCAGCAGCGAAACCTCCGGGACTGAAGCTTTCTTT.

V gene TRBV29-1 combines with J gene TRBJ2-2; possible D gene TRBD1, 6 bases. Germline V gives CDR1 SQVTM, CDR2 ANQGSEA. Trimming cost V 7 bases and J 4 bases, with 19 bases left between them. The CDR3 runs 15 residues. The CDR3: CSAANPDSFTGELFF. DNA of the CDR3: TGCAGCGCCGCCAACCCGGACAGCTTCACCGGGGAGCTGTTTTTT.

The chain recombines TRBV19 with TRBJ2-3; 9 nucleotides match TRBD2. The length of the CDR3 is 14 residues. V gave up 7 bases and J gave up 6 bases; unmatched junction bases: 8. From germline, CDR1 is LNHDA and CDR2 SQIVND (reference sequence). The DNA for the CDR3 is TGTGCCAGTACCGGCGGGAGGGCCAGCGATACGCAGTATTTT. It yields the protein CASTGGRASDTQYF. Full variable domain (missing parts from reference TRBV19 and TRBJ2-3): DGGITQSPKYLFRKEGQNVTLSCEQNLNHDAMYWYRQDPGQGLRLIYYSQIVNDFQKGDIAEGYSVSREKKESFPLTVTSAQKNPTAFYLCASTGGRASDTQYFGPGTRLTVL.

The chain couples TRBV5-6 to TRBJ1-4; 9 nucleotides line up with TRBD1. The J segment lost 8 bases and the V segment lost 2 bases, leaving 1 base of the junction unmatched. CDR1 is SGHDT and CDR2 is YYEEEE in the germline V gene. This CDR3 has 13 residues. The CDR3 loop reads CASSFGQGEKLFF. The CDR3 DNA reads as TGTGCCAGCAGCTTTGGACAGGGGGAAAAACTGTTTTTT.